This T cell receptor (beta chain) was obtained from a study of T cell responses to AZD1222 COVID-19 vaccine. Germline CDR1 reads MNHEY; CDR2 reads SVGAGI. V trimming: 6 bases; J trimming: 8 bases; junction bases outside the gene matches: 6. This CDR3 region has 13 residues. A remark on this clone: The antigen remains undetermined.

The study, taken as a whole, reports: Dominant CD4 TCR responses targeted spike regions 160-218 and 743-854. Unmutated regions of variants are reportedly targeted by nearly half of spike-specific TCRs.

Generated by immunoSEQ multiplex PCR, the TCRdb table keeps only in-frame clones and is missing some. The table includes some 150,000 clones, around 93% detected once. The receptor was derived from an adult in good health. The source was peripheral blood, collected on day 0 of AZD1222 vaccination. The chain couples TRBV6-5 to TRBJ1-2, with 10 bases matching TRBD1. The CDR3 loop is CASSRDRGWGYTF. CDR3 nucleotides: TGTGCCAGCAGCCGGGACAGGGGTTGGGGCTACACCTTC.